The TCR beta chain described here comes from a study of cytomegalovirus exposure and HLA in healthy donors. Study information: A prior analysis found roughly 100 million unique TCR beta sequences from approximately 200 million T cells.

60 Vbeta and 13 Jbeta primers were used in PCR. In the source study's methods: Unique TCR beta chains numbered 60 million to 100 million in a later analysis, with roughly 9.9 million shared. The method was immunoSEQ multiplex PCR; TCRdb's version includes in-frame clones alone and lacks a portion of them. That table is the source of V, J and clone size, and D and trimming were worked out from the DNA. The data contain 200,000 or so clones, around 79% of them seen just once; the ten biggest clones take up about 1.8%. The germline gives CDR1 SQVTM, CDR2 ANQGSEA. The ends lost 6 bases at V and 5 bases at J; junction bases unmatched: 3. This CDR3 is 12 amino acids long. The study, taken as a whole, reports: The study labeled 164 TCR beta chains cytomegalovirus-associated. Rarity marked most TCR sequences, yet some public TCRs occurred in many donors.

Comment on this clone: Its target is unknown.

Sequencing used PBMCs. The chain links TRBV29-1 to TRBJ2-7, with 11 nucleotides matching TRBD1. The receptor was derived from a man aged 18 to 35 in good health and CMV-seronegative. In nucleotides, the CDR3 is TGCAGCGTAAGGACAGGGGGCAACGAGCAGTACTTC. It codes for CSVRTGGNEQYF.